These 5 T cell receptor beta chains came from one sample sequenced in a study of OX40 agonist ivuxolimab in advanced cancers. Assay used: immunoSEQ multiplex PCR; TCRdb lists only in-frame clones, some missing. The table includes about 50,000 clones, 85% to 95% detected once. Sequenced material: CD4+ or CD8+ T cells sorted from blood, taken in a trial of the OX40 agonist ivuxolimab. The receptors stem from an adult with an advanced solid tumor such as melanoma, head and neck, liver or kidney cancer.

The chain is built from TRBV6-5 and TRBJ1-5, with D possibly matching TRBD1 (5 bases). The CDR3 spans 14 residues. Germline V lookup: CDR1 MNHEY, CDR2 SVGAGI. Trimming took 5 bases from V and 7 from J, leaving 15 bases between them. The CDR3 DNA reads TGTGCCAGCAGTCCCCCAGGGAACAGGCAGCCCCAGCATTTT. Protein sequence: CASSPPGNRQPQHF.

V is TRBV13 and J is TRBJ2-7; D gene unclear. Trimming left V 4 bases short and J 0 bases short, with 4 bases between. Germline loops: CDR1 PRHDT, CDR2 FYEKMQ (reference sequence). The CDR3 is made up of 12 amino acids. The CDR3 DNA reads TGTGCCAGCAGCTCCTTCTCCTACGAGCAGTACTTC. Encoded protein: CASSSFSYEQYF.

V and J are TRBV4-3 and TRBJ2-7; D is perhaps TRBD1 (6 bases). Germline CDR1 is LGHNA and CDR2 is YSLEER. With 1 base removed from V and 1 base from J, the gap between germline ends came to 17 bases. CDR3 length: 17 amino acids. CDR3 sequence (DNA): TGCGCCAGCAGCCAAGTCGGTTCAGGGGCCCGTTCCTACGAGCAGTACTTC. Protein: CASSQVGSGARSYEQYF.

This clone has just one count. The CDR3 reads CASSPYRTGANEQFF. In DNA form, the CDR3 reads TGTGCCAGCAGTCCCTACCGGACAGGGGCCAATGAGCAGTTCTTC. The chain recombines TRBV27 with TRBJ2-1, with TRBD1 identical over 9 bases. The CDR3 covers 15 residues. Germline V gene data show CDR1 as MNHEY and CDR2 as SMNVEV (reference sequence). Unmatched junction bases numbered 8, after V lost 5 bases and J lost 6 bases.

This clone was seen only once. V usage is TRBV19 and J usage is TRBJ2-7, with 7 bases aligning to TRBD1. This CDR3 comprises 13 residues. V was clipped by 5 bases and J by 3 bases; unmatched bases: 4. From germline, CDR1 is LNHDA and CDR2 SQIVND (reference sequence). The CDR3 loop reads CASSADRNYEQYF. The CDR3 coding sequence is TGTGCCAGTAGTGCGGACAGGAACTACGAGCAGTACTTC.